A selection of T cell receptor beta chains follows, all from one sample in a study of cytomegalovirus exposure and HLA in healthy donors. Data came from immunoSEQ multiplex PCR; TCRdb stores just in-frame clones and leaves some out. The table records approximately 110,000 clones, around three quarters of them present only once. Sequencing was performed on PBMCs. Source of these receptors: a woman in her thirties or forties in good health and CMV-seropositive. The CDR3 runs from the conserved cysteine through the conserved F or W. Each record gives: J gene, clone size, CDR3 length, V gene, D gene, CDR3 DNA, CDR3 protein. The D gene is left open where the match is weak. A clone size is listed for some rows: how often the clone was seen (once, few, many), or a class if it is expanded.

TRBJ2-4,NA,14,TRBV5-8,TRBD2,TGTGCCAGCAGCGCCTCTAGCGGGAGGAACATTCAGTACTTC,CASSASSGRNIQYF
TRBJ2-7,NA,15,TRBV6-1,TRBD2,TGTGCCAGCAGTCCACCAGGCCCCGGGGGGTACGAGCAGTACTTC,CASSPPGPGGYEQYF
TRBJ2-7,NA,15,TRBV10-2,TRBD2,TGCGCCAGCAGTGGGACTAGCGGGAGATCCTACGAGCAGTACTTC,CASSGTSGRSYEQYF
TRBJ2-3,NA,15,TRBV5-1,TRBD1,TGCGCCAGCAGCTCACAGGGGCGATTCACAGATACGCAGTATTTT,CASSSQGRFTDTQYF
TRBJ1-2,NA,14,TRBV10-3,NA,TGTGCCATCAGTGAGGAAGTGGGCCAACGGGGCTACACCTTC,CAISEEVGQRGYTF
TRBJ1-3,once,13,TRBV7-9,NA,TGTGCCAGCAGCTCTATGTCTGGAAACACCATATATTTT,CASSSMSGNTIYF
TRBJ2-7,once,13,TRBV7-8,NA,TGTGCCAGCAGCGCACTACCGACGGGCGAGCAGTACTTC,CASSALPTGEQYF
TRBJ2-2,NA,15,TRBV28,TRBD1,TGTGCCAGCAGTTTAGGGGACAGGGATACCGGGGAGCTGTTTTTT,CASSLGDRDTGELFF
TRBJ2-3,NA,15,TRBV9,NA,TGTGCCAGCAGCGTACTAGGATGGCCCACAGATACGCAGTATTTT,CASSVLGWPTDTQYF
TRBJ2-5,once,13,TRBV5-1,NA,TGCGCCAGCAGCTTAAAAACCCGGGAGACCCAGTACTTC,CASSLKTRETQYF
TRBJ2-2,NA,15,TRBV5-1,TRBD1,TGCGCCAGCAGCAAACAGGGGGCGCAAGCCGGGGAGCTGTTTTTT,CASSKQGAQAGELFF
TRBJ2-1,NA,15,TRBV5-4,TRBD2,TGTGCCAGCAGCTTGGGGCCTAGCGGGGGGAATGAGCAGTTCTTC,CASSLGPSGGNEQFF
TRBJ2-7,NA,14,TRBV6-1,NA,TGTGCCAGCAGTGTTGACAGGACGAACTACGAGCAGTACTTC,CASSVDRTNYEQYF
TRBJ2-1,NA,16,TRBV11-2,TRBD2,TGTGCCAGCAGCCCGGGACTAGCGGGAGACTACAATGAGCAGTTCTTC,CASSPGLAGDYNEQFF
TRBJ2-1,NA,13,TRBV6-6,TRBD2,TGTGCCAGCAGTTACGGGGGGGACCATGAGCAGTTCTTC,CASSYGGDHEQFF
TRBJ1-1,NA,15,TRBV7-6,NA,TGTGCCAGCAGCCTTCTGAACGGAGGGGCCACTGAAGCTTTCTTT,CASSLLNGGATEAFF
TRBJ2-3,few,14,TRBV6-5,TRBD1,TGTGCCAGCAGGAGGACAGGGGGCACAGATACGCAGTATTTT,CASRRTGGTDTQYF
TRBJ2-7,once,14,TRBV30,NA,TGTGCCTGGAGCCCCAGGCCTTTTTCGGCCGAGCAGTACTTC,CAWSPRPFSAEQYF
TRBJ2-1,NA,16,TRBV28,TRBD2,TGTGCCAGCAGTTTATCACTAGCGGGGGCCAAAGGTGAGCAGTTCTTC,CASSLSLAGAKGEQFF
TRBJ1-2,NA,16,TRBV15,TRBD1,TGTGCCACCAGCAGAGATCGAAGGGGGCGCGACTATGGCTACACCTTC,CATSRDRRGRDYGYTF
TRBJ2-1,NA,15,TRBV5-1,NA,TGCGCCAGCAGCTTGATTAACTACCCGGACAATGAGCAGTTCTTC,CASSLINYPDNEQFF
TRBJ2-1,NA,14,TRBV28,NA,TGTGCCAGCAGTCCCATTCGGAGGGGTAATGAGCAGTTCTTC,CASSPIRRGNEQFF
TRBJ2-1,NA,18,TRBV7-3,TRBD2,TGTGCCAGCAGCTTACAAGGAGCGGGAGGGCCCCTAAACAGGGAGCAGTTCTTC,CASSLQGAGGPLNREQFF
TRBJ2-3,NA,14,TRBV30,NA,TGTGCCTGGAGTGTTGCCAGGCCCACAGATACGCAGTATTTT,CAWSVARPTDTQYF
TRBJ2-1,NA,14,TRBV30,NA,TGTGCCTGGAGTGGTGGCGGCCAATACAATGAGCAGTTCTTC,CAWSGGGQYNEQFF
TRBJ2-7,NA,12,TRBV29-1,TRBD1,TGCAGCGTCAAGACAGGGACCTACGAGCAGTACTTC,CSVKTGTYEQYF
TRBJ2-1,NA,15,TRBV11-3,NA,TGTGCCAGCAGCTTAGTTAGCGGACTCGGTAATGAGCAGTTCTTC,CASSLVSGLGNEQFF
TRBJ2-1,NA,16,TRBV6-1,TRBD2,TGTGCCAGCAGTGGCCCACCTAGCGGACATTACAATGAGCAGTTCTTC,CASSGPPSGHYNEQFF
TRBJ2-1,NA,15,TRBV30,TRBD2,TGTGCCTGGAGTGTACGATCCGGACTAGCGGGAGGGCCGCTCTTC,CAWSVRSGLAGGPLF
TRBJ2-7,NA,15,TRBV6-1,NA,TGTGCCAGCAGTGAAGACCAGGGGAAGGCCTACGAGCAGTACTTC,CASSEDQGKAYEQYF
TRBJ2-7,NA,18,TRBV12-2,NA,TGTGCAAGTCGCTTAGCGGACCGGACTAGCGGGAGGGTAAAGGAGCAGTACTTC,CASRLADRTSGRVKEQYF
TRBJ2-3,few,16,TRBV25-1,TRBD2,TGTGCCAGCAGTGATTCGACTAGCGGGAGCACAGATACGCAGTATTTT,CASSDSTSGSTDTQYF
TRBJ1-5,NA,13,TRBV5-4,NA,TGTGCCAGCAGCTTCGAGAGCAATCAGCCCCAGCATTTT,CASSFESNQPQHF
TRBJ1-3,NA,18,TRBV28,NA,TGTGCCAGCAGTTTGAGACAGAGAGACCTTTTCTCTGGAAACACCATATATTTT,CASSLRQRDLFSGNTIYF
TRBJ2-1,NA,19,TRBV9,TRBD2,TGTGCCAGCAGCGTAGGTCAAGGATTGGGACTAAGCTCCTACAATGAGCAGTTCTTC,CASSVGQGLGLSSYNEQFF
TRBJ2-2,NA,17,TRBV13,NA,TGTGCCAGCAGTACTTGGAGCGGTGGGGGAGGCACCGGGGAGCTGTTTTTT,CASSTWSGGGGTGELFF
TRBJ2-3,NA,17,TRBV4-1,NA,TGCGCCAGCAGCCAAGATCCGTCCGGGAGTGTTTCAGATACGCAGTATTTT,CASSQDPSGSVSDTQYF
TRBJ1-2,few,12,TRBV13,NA,TGTGCCAGCAGCTTCGGGGGGTATGGCTACACCTTC,CASSFGGYGYTF
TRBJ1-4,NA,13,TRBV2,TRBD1,TGTGCCGGCAGTTTCCGACAGGGCGAAAAACTGTTTTTT,CAGSFRQGEKLFF
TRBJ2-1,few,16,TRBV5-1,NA,TGCGCCAGCAGCTTTGGGGGGGTAGCGGTCCCCAGGGGGCAGTTCTTC,CASSFGGVAVPRGQFF
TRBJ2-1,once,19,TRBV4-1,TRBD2,TGCGCCAGCAGCCAAGAAGGCAGGGGAGGACTAGCGGGTAGTAATGAGCAGTTCTTC,CASSQEGRGGLAGSNEQFF
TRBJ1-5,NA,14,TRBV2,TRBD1,TGTGCCAGCAGTCGACAGGGAAGCAATCAGCCCCAGCATTTT,CASSRQGSNQPQHF
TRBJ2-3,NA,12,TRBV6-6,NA,TGTGCCAGCAGTTACTCCGGGGATACGCAGTATTTT,CASSYSGDTQYF